These T cell receptor beta chains were read from a single sample in a study of T-cell memory formation after mild COVID-19. MiXCR was run by TCRdb on the 5' RACE reads, yielding one entry per CDR3 protein. The sample consists of about 600,000 distinct CDR3 sequences, less than 25% of them appearing once. Sequencing was done on a sample of PBMCs or a T cell subset sorted from them (not recorded which). The receptors originated from an adult woman who had mild COVID-19 (a few samples of this study predate the infection). Cell type and time point are not known. Each CDR3 is given with its conserved first and last residue. D genes are given only for firm matches. Clone size is given for some rows only: seen once, a few or many times, or a class if the clone is expanded.

v_gene	d_gene	j_gene	abundance	CDR3aa	CDR3nt
TRBV12-3/TRBV12-4	TRBD2	TRBJ2-1	.	CASSEPKGGGDNEQFF	TGTGCCAGCAGTGAGCCCAAAGGCGGGGGGGACAATGAGCAGTTCTTC
TRBV7-8	TRBD1	TRBJ1-1	.	CASSSSRGTGMNTEAFF	TGTGCCAGCAGCTCCTCCCGGGGGACAGGGATGAACACTGAAGCTTTCTTT
TRBV4-3	.	TRBJ2-1	.	CASSQGPAIPYNEQFF	TGCGCCAGCAGCCAAGGACCAGCAATACCCTACAATGAGCAGTTCTTC
TRBV7-6	TRBD1	TRBJ2-2	few	CASSYMDRGRNGELFF	TGTGCCAGCAGCTATATGGACAGGGGGCGTAACGGGGAGCTGTTTTTT
TRBV5-1	TRBD1	TRBJ2-7	.	CASSSGQGDDEQYF	TGCGCCAGCAGCTCCGGACAGGGGGACGACGAGCAGTACTTC
TRBV7-9	TRBD1	TRBJ2-7	few	CASSRTGASYEQYF	TGTGCCAGCAGCAGGACAGGAGCCTCCTACGAGCAGTACTTC
TRBV30	.	TRBJ2-1	few	CAWRDLSHEQFF	TGTGCCTGGAGGGACCTTAGTCATGAGCAGTTCTTC
TRBV11-1	TRBD2	TRBJ2-3	.	CASSFRLLAGGPADTQYF	TGTGCCAGCAGCTTCCGACTTCTAGCGGGAGGGCCGGCAGATACGCAGTATTTT
TRBV7-9	.	TRBJ2-5	few	CAGGRETQYF	TGTGCCGGGGGCAGGGAGACCCAGTACTTC
TRBV12-3/TRBV12-4	TRBD1	TRBJ1-1	few	CASSSWGTGIITEAFF	TGTGCCAGCAGTTCCTGGGGGACAGGGATTATCACTGAAGCTTTCTTT
TRBV9	.	TRBJ1-6	few	CASSVDTVNSPLHF	TGTGCCAGCAGCGTAGATACAGTAAATTCACCCCTCCACTTT
TRBV7-9	.	TRBJ2-1	few	CASSPRRGRGADEQFF	TGTGCCAGCAGCCCCCGGAGGGGGCGAGGCGCCGATGAGCAGTTCTTC
TRBV12-3/TRBV12-4	.	TRBJ2-7	.	CASSPHEGDEQYF	TGTGCCAGCAGTCCGCATGAGGGGGACGAGCAGTACTTC
TRBV4-2	TRBD2	TRBJ2-7	few	CASSQEAGGPREQYF	TGTGCCAGCAGCCAAGAGGCGGGAGGGCCCCGGGAGCAGTACTTC
TRBV24-1	.	TRBJ2-1	.	CATSDLREHYNEQFF	TGTGCCACCAGTGATTTGCGGGAGCACTACAATGAGCAGTTCTTC
TRBV3-1	.	TRBJ2-1	.	CASSDSAQQFF	TGTGCCAGCAGCGATAGCGCTCAGCAGTTCTTC
TRBV7-9	TRBD2	TRBJ2-2	few	CASSSRGDDGHGELFF	TGTGCCAGCAGCTCACGGGGGGATGACGGTCACGGGGAGCTGTTTTTT
TRBV20-1	TRBD2	TRBJ2-4	.	CSARSSGRGFYIQYF	TGCAGTGCTAGAAGTAGCGGGAGAGGCTTTTACATTCAGTACTTC
TRBV5-4	.	TRBJ1-2	.	CASSLGRVTGGTGGYTF	TGTGCCAGCAGCTTGGGCCGGGTTACTGGGGGAACAGGTGGCTACACCTTC
TRBV30	TRBD2	TRBJ2-1	many	CAWSLHMGGGANEQFF	TGTGCCTGGAGTCTCCATATGGGCGGGGGGGCAAATGAGCAGTTCTTC
TRBV4-3	.	TRBJ1-2	.	CASSQDRSLLGFTF	TGCGCCAGCAGCCAAGATAGGTCCCTATTGGGCTTTACCTTC
TRBV6-2/TRBV6-3	TRBD2	TRBJ2-3	.	CASSRGLAGADTQYF	TGTGCCAGCAGCCGGGGACTAGCGGGAGCAGATACGCAGTATTTT
TRBV25-1	TRBD1	TRBJ1-5	.	CASSAGQGVGSNQPQHF	TGTGCCAGCAGCGCGGGACAGGGGGTCGGTAGCAATCAGCCCCAGCATTTT
TRBV12-3/TRBV12-4	TRBD2	TRBJ2-1	few	CASGIGLAGRPSYNEQFF	TGTGCCAGCGGGATTGGACTAGCGGGGCGACCGTCCTACAATGAGCAGTTCTTC
TRBV5-1	.	TRBJ2-7	.	CASSPGRRWPYEQYF	TGCGCCAGCAGCCCCGGACGGAGGTGGCCCTACGAGCAGTACTTC
TRBV11-1	.	TRBJ2-1	.	CASSLIAGGTGSEQFF	TGTGCCAGCAGCTTAATCGCAGGGGGGACGGGCTCGGAGCAGTTCTTC
TRBV3-1	.	TRBJ2-7	.	CASSQGGLEQYF	TGTGCCAGCAGCCAAGGGGGTCTGGAGCAGTACTTC
TRBV5-1	TRBD2	TRBJ2-7	few	CASSLGGLPYEQYF	TGCGCCAGCAGCTTGGGGGGACTACCCTACGAGCAGTACTTC
TRBV20-1	.	TRBJ1-1	.	CSSKGSWGTEAFF	TGCAGTTCAAAAGGCAGCTGGGGCACTGAAGCTTTCTTT
TRBV7-9	.	TRBJ2-7	few	CASSLDSPSRYEQYF	TGTGCCAGCAGCTTAGACAGTCCTTCGAGATACGAGCAGTACTTC
TRBV5-6	.	TRBJ2-1	.	CASSLGGGRAYNEQFF	TGTGCCAGCAGCTTAGGAGGGGGCCGAGCGTACAATGAGCAGTTCTTC
TRBV12-3/TRBV12-4	TRBD2	TRBJ2-5	many	CASSFWGGGRETQYF	TGTGCCAGCAGTTTCTGGGGCGGGGGGCGAGAGACCCAGTACTTC